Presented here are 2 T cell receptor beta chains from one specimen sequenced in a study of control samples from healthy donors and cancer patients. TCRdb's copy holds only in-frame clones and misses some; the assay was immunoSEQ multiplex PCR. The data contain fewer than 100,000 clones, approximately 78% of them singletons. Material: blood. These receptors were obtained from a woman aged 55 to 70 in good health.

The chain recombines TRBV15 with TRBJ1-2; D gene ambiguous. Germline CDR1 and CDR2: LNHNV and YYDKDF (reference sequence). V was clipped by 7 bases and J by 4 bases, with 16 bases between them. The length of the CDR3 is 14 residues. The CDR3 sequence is CATNNPRGSYGYTF. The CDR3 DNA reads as TGTGCCACCAACAATCCTAGAGGATCCTATGGCTACACCTTC.

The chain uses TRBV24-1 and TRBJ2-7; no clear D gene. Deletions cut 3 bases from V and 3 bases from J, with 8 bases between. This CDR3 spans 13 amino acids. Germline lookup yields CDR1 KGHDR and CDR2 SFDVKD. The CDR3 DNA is TGTGCCACCAGTGATCCGGGCAACTACGAGCAGTACTTC. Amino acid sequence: CATSDPGNYEQYF.